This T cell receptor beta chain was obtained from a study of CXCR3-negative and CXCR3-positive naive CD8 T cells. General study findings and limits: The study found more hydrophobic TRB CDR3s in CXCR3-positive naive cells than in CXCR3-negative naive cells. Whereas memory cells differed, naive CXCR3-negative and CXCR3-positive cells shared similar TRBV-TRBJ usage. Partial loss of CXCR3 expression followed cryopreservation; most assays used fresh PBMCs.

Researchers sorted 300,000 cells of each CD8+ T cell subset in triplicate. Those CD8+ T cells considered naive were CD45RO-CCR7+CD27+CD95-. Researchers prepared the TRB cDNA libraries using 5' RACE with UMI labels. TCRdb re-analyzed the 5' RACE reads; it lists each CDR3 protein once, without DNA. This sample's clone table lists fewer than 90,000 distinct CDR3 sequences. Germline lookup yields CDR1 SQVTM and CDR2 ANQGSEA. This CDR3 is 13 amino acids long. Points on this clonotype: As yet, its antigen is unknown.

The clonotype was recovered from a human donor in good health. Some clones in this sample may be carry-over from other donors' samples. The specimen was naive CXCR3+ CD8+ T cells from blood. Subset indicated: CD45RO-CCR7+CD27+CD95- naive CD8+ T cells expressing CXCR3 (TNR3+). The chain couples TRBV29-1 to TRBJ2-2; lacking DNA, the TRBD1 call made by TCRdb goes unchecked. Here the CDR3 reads CSVGQDLTGELFF.